These 21 T cell receptor beta chains share one sample of origin, sequenced in a study of blood T cell repertoires in COVID-19. Profiling relied on immunoSEQ multiplex PCR, and the TCRdb table lists in-frame clones only, not all of them. The table has fewer than 350,000 clones, 80% to 90% seen once. The sequenced material came from PBMCs or T cells enriched from blood (not recorded which). Receptors were obtained from a woman aged 40 to 49 with acute COVID-19.

A word on this clone: Within the sample, other DNA sequences also encode this same CDR3. V usage is TRBV5-1 and J usage is TRBJ1-2, with TRBD1 matching over 7 bases. This CDR3 contains 13 residues. V gave up 1 base and J gave up 4 bases; unmatched junction bases: 1. Germline V gene data show CDR1 as SGHRS and CDR2 as YFSETQ. CDR3 amino acids: CASSLSGGYGYTF. CDR3 sequence (DNA): TGCGCCAGCAGCTTGTCAGGGGGCTATGGCTACACCTTC.

This clone was recorded once. V gene TRBV5-4 combines with J gene TRBJ2-5, with D hard to call. The CDR3 contains 14 residues. CDR1 is SGHNT and CDR2 is YYREEE in the germline V gene (reference sequence). The ends were cut back, 2 bases at V and 3 bases at J, with 11 bases in the middle. CDR3 DNA: TGTGCCAGCAGCTTCGTGAGTCCCGAAGAGACCCAGTACTTC. Protein sequence: CASSFVSPEETQYF.

The chain couples TRBV7-2 to TRBJ2-7; 7 positions match TRBD1. After removal of 5 bases from V and 7 bases from J, the junction contained 8 bases not matched to a gene. The CDR3 runs to 13 residues. In germline, CDR1 is SGHTA, CDR2 FQGNSA. CDR3 protein: CASSPTGRGEQYF. The CDR3, as DNA: TGTGCCAGCAGCCCCACGGGCAGGGGGGAGCAGTACTTC.

The chain recombines TRBV21-1 with TRBJ1-2. TRBV21-1 is designated a pseudogene. The CDR3 length is 15 residues. As DNA, the CDR3 is TGTGCCAGCAGCAAAGATCTCCTTGGAGAATATGGCTACACCTTC. Amino acids: CASSKDLLGEYGYTF.

This clone has more than one count but fewer than ten. The chain combines TRBV6-1 with TRBJ2-3; 13 bases line up with TRBD2. CDR3 length equals 16 residues. The germline V gene encodes CDR1 MNHNS and CDR2 SASEGT. J gave up 8 bases and V 6 bases, and 11 bases lay outside the gene matches. This CDR3 is CASREPLAGGKGTQYF. The CDR3 DNA reads as TGTGCCAGCAGAGAACCACTAGCGGGGGGGAAGGGTACGCAGTATTTT.

This chain connects TRBV28 to TRBJ1-5; TRBD1 agrees at 8 bases. V gave up 8 bases and J gave up 7 bases; unmatched junction bases: 13. The CDR3 is 15 amino acids. The germline V gene has CDR1 MDHEN and CDR2 SYDVKM. For the CDR3, the DNA is TGTGCCAGCGTTTCGACAGGGGTTGGAGGCCAGCCCCAGCATTTT. It is translated as CASVSTGVGGQPQHF. Drawing the rest from reference TRBV28 and TRBJ1-5, the complete variable domain is DVKVTQSSRYLVKRTGEKVFLECVQDMDHENMFWYRQDPGLGLRLIYFSYDVKMKEKGDIPEGYSVSREKKERFSLILESASTNQTSMYLCASVSTGVGGQPQHFGDGTRLSIL.

The gene calls are TRBV5-5 and TRBJ1-5, with D perhaps matching TRBD1 (5 bases). Looked up from germline, CDR1 is SGHKS and CDR2 is YYEKEE (reference sequence). This CDR3 has 12 amino acids. The ends were cut back, 7 bases at V and 5 bases at J, with 10 bases in the middle. Here the CDR3 reads CASGIRDQPQHF. CDR3 sequence (DNA): TGTGCCAGCGGTATCAGGGATCAGCCCCAGCATTTT.

The chain is built from TRBV5-1 and TRBJ2-7; 8 nucleotides agree with TRBD1. The junction had 6 bases not matched to a gene; V was cut back by 0 bases and J by 7 bases. The CDR3 runs to 14 residues. Germline lookup yields CDR1 SGHRS and CDR2 YFSETQ. The CDR3 loop reads CASSLGQGTGEQYF. As DNA, the CDR3 is TGCGCCAGCAGCTTGGGACAGGGGACGGGAGAGCAGTACTTC. The full variable domain, with the rest looked up from reference TRBV5-1 and TRBJ2-7, is KAGVTQTPRYLIKTRGQQVTLSCSPISGHRSVSWYQQTPGQGLQFLFEYFSETQRNKGNFPGRFSGRQFSNSRSEMNVSTLELGDSALYLCASSLGQGTGEQYFGPGTRLTVT.

The V and J genes are TRBV27 and TRBJ1-1; possibly TRBD1 for D (6 bases). The V gene lost 9 bases and the J gene lost 8 bases, with 19 bases spanning the gap. There are 13 residues in the CDR3. CDR1 MNHEY and CDR2 SMNVEV come from the germline V gene (reference sequence). CDR3 protein: CASSWTATHEAFF. The CDR3 region has the DNA TGTGCCAGTTCCTGGACAGCAACCCACGAAGCTTTCTTT.

The CDR3 DNA sequence: TGTGCCAGCAGCGCCAGGGTCGGGTCCACTGAAGCTTTCTTT. It translates to CASSARVGSTEAFF. The rearrangement joins TRBV9 to TRBJ1-1; possibly TRBD1 for D (5 bases). The CDR3 totals 14 residues. The V and J ends lost 3 bases and 4 bases respectively, with 13 bases between them. The germline gives CDR1 SGDLS, CDR2 YYNGEE.

This clone was detected once. V usage is TRBV19 and J usage is TRBJ2-1; possible D gene TRBD2, 6 bases. The CDR3 runs to 15 residues. The germline V gene encodes CDR1 LNHDA and CDR2 SQIVND (reference sequence). V lost 3 bases and J lost 0, with 9 bases in between. This chain's CDR3 is CASSITTSSYNEQFF. DNA of the CDR3: TGTGCCAGTAGTATCACGACTAGCTCCTACAATGAGCAGTTCTTC.

This chain joins TRBV7-9 and TRBJ2-3, with TRBD1 as a possible D gene (5 bases). V lost 5 bases, J lost 1 base, and 7 bases lay in between. The germline CDR1 and CDR2 sequences are SEHNR and FQNEAQ (reference sequence). This CDR3 has 13 residues. The CDR3 sequence: CASSAQGTDTQYF. CDR3 bases: TGTGCCAGCAGCGCACAGGGCACAGATACGCAGTATTTT.

The rearrangement uses TRBV5-4 and TRBJ1-2; TRBD1 is a possible D gene (6 bases). The CDR3 has 13 amino acids. Germline V gene lookup returns CDR1 SGHNT and CDR2 YYREEE (reference sequence). Trimming left V 9 bases short and J 7 bases short, with 19 bases between. The CDR3 reads CATRLPGVGGYTF. CDR3 coding DNA: TGTGCCACTCGACTCCCAGGGGTTGGTGGCTACACCTTC. Filled out from reference TRBV5-4 and TRBJ1-2, the complete variable domain reads ETGVTQSPTHLIKTRGQQVTLRCSSQSGHNTVSWYQQALGQGPQFIFQYYREEENGRGNFPPRFSGLQFPNYSSELNVNALELDDSALYLCATRLPGVGGYTFGSGTRLTVV.

The chain employs TRBV6-5 and TRBJ1-1, with D possibly TRBD1 on 6 matching bases. The CDR3 sequence is 11 residues long. Between the trimmed V and J ends, which lost 6 bases and 8 bases, there was a span of 10 bases. From germline, CDR1 is MNHEY and CDR2 SVGAGI. CDR3 in amino acids: CASRPGTEAFF. The CDR3 coding sequence is TGTGCCAGCAGACCCGGGACAGAAGCTTTCTTT.

V gene TRBV28 combines with J gene TRBJ1-3, with 9 bases aligning to TRBD1. Germline values: CDR1 MDHEN, CDR2 SYDVKM. The CDR3 sequence is 15 residues long. With 6 bases clipped from V and 1 base from J, the junction kept 4 bases outside the gene matches. This chain's CDR3 is CASSFDRGSGNTIYF. The CDR3 DNA follows: TGTGCCAGCAGCTTCGACAGGGGGTCTGGAAACACCATATATTTT.

In this sample, this clone turned up once. This rearrangement joins TRBV4-3 to TRBJ1-1; D is unclear. In germline, CDR1 is LGHNA, CDR2 YSLEER. Deletions cut 4 bases from V and 5 bases from J, with 14 bases between. The CDR3 contains 14 residues. The DNA of the CDR3 is TGCGCCAGCAGCCGAGCCCCCGAACAGACTGAAGCTTTCTTT. Translated: CASSRAPEQTEAFF.

This chain links TRBV4-2 with TRBJ1-4, with D uncertain. The CDR3 length is 16 residues. V was clipped by 2 bases and J by 5 bases, with 15 bases between them. In germline, CDR1 is LGHNA, CDR2 YNFKEQ. The CDR3 coding sequence is TGTGCCAGCAGCCAATTACTATTGGTGGAGAATGAAAAACTGTTTTTT. Translation: CASSQLLLVENEKLFF.

The chain is built from TRBV3-1 (or the pseudogene TRBV3-2) and TRBJ1-2, with a weak D call TRBD1 (6 bases). V lost 4 bases, J lost 8 bases, and 11 bases lay in between. There are 12 residues in the CDR3. Looked up from germline, CDR1 is LGHDT and CDR2 is YNNKEL (reference sequence). CDR3 nucleotide sequence: TGTGCCAGCAGCCTACAGGGTGGAGGCTACACCTTC. Amino acids: CASSLQGGGYTF.

The gene calls are TRBV10-3 and TRBJ2-7, with 10 bases identical to TRBD2. This CDR3 is built from 13 residues. CDR1 is ENHRY, CDR2 SYGVKD, per germline. V shed 6 bases, J shed 3 bases, and the junction held 2 bases outside the gene matches. Here the CDR3 DNA reads TGTGCCATCAGCAGCGGGAGGGACTACGAGCAGTACTTC. Its translation is CAISSGRDYEQYF.

V is TRBV19 and J is TRBJ1-3, with 8 bases lining up with TRBD1. The germline CDR1 and CDR2 sequences are LNHDA and SQIVND (reference sequence). The CDR3 loop spans 16 amino acids. J gave up 2 bases and V 5 bases, and 8 bases lay outside the gene matches. CDR3 nucleotides: TGTGCCAGTAGTCACCGACAGGGGAGGGCTGGAAACACCATATATTTT. Amino acid sequence: CASSHRQGRAGNTIYF.

This chain connects TRBV9 to TRBJ2-2; 7 nucleotides match TRBD2. The germline V gene has CDR1 SGDLS and CDR2 YYNGEE. The V gene end was trimmed by 4 bases and the J gene end by 0 bases; junction bases not matched to a gene: 3. The CDR3 sequence is 15 residues long. In DNA, the CDR3 is TGTGCCAGCAGCCTGGGACTAACGAACACCGGGGAGCTGTTTTTT. Protein product: CASSLGLTNTGELFF.